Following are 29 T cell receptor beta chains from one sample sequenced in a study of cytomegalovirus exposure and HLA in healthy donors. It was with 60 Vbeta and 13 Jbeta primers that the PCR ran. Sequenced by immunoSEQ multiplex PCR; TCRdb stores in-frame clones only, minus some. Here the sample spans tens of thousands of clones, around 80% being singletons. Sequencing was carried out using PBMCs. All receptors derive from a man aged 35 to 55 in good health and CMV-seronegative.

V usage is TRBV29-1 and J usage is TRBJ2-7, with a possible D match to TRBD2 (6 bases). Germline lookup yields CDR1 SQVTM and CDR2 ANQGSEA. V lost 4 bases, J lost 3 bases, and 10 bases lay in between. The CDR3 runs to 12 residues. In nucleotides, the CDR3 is TGCAGCGTTGCTAGCGATAGCTACGAGCAGTACTTC. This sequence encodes CSVASDSYEQYF.

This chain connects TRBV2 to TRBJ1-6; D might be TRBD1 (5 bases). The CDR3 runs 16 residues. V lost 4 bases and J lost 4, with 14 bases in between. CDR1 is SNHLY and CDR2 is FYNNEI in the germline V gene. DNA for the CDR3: TGTGCCAGCAGTGCAGCGGGGACTTTTTATAATTCACCCCTCCACTTT. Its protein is CASSAAGTFYNSPLHF.

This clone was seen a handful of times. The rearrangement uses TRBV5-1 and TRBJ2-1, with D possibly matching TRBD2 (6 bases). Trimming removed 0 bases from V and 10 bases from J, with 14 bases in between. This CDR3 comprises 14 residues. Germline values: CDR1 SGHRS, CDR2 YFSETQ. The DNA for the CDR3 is TGCGCCAGCAGCTTGGGACTAGAGGGTGGAGAGCAGTTCTTC. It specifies CASSLGLEGGEQFF.

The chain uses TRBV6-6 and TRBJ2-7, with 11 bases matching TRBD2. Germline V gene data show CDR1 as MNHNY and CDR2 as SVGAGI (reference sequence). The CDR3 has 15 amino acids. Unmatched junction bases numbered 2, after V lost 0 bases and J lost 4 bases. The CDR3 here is CASSYSTSGTYEQYF. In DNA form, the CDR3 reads TGTGCCAGCAGTTACTCGACTAGCGGGACGTACGAGCAGTACTTC.

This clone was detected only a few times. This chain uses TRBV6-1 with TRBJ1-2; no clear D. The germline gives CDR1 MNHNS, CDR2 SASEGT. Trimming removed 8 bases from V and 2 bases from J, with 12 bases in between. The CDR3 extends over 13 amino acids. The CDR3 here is CASPRGLNYGYTF. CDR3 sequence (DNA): TGTGCCAGCCCGCGGGGTCTAAACTATGGCTACACCTTC.

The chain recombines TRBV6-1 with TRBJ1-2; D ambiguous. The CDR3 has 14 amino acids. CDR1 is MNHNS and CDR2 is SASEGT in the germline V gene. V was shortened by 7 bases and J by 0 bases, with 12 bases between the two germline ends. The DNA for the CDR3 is TGTGCCAGCACCCAGAGACAAACTAACTATGGCTACACCTTC. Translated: CASTQRQTNYGYTF.

The CDR3 DNA is TGTGCCAGCAGCTTAAGCCCCCATGCCGGGGAGGCCTATGGCTACACCTTC. Protein: CASSLSPHAGEAYGYTF. V gene TRBV11-2 combines with J gene TRBJ1-2; no definite D call. Germline lookup yields CDR1 SGHAT and CDR2 FQNNGV. The CDR3 totals 17 residues. Trimming took 2 bases from V and 4 from J, leaving 20 bases between them.

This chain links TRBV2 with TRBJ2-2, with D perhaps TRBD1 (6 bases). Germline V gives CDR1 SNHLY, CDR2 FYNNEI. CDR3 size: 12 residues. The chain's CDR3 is CATHRGYGELFF. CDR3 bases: TGTGCAACCCATAGGGGGTACGGGGAGCTGTTTTTT.

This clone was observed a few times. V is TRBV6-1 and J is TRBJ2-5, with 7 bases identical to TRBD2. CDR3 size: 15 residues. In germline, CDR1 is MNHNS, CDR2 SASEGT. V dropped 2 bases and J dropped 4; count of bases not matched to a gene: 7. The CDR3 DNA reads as TGTGCCAGCAGTGAATCCGGGACTACCCCAGAGACCCAGTACTTC. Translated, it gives CASSESGTTPETQYF.

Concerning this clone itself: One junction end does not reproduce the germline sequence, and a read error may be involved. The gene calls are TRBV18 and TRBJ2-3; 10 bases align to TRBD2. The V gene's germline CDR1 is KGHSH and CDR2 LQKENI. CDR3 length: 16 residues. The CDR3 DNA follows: TGTGCCAGCTTACCAAAAGCGGGAGGGCCTGGAGATACGCAGTATTTT. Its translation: CASLPKAGGPGDTQYF.

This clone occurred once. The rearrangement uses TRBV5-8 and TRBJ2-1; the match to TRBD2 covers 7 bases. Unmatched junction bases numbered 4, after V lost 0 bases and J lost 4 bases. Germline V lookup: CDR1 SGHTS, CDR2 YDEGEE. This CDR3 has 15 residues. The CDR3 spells CASSLGSSGYNEQFF. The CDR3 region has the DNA TGTGCCAGCAGCTTGGGGTCTAGCGGATACAATGAGCAGTTCTTC.

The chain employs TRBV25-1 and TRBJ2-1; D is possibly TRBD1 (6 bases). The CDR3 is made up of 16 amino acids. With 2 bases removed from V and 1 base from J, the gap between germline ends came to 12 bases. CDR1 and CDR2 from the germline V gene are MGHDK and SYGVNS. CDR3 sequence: CASSEQTGMSYNEQFF. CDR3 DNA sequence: TGTGCCAGCAGTGAACAGACAGGCATGTCCTACAATGAGCAGTTCTTC.

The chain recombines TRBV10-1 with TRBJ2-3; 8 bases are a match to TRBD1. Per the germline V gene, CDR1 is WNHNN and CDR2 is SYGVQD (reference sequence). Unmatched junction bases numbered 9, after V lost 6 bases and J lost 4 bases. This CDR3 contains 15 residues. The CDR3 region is CASSRDRPWADTQYF. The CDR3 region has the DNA TGCGCCAGCAGCCGGGACAGGCCGTGGGCAGATACGCAGTATTTT.

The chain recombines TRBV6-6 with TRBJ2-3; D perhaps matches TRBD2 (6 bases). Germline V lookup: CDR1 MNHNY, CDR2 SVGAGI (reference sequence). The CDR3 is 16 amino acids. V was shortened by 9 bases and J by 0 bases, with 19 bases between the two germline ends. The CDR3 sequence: CASRRGSPRSTDTQYF. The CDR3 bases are TGTGCCAGTAGGCGGGGCAGCCCTCGGAGCACAGATACGCAGTATTTT.

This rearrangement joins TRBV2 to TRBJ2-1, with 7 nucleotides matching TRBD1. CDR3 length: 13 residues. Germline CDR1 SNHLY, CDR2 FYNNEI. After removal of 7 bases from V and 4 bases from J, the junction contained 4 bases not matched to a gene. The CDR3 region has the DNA TGTGCCAGCATAGGGGGCGGGTACAATGAGCAGTTCTTC. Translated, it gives CASIGGGYNEQFF.

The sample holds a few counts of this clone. CDR3 in DNA: TGTGCCAGCAGCCCCCCCGAAGGGAGCACTGAAGCTTTCTTT. This translates into CASSPPEGSTEAFF. The chain carries TRBV6-5 and TRBJ1-1, with D unresolved. Looked up from germline, CDR1 is MNHEY and CDR2 is SVGAGI. The V and J ends lost 6 bases and 4 bases respectively, with 15 bases between them. The CDR3 spans 14 residues.

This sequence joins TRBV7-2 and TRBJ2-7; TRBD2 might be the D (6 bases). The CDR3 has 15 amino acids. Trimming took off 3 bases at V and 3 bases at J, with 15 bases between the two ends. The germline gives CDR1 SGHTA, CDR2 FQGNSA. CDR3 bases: TGTGCCAGCAGCTTTTTTGGGAGGTTGGGCTACGAGCAGTACTTC. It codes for CASSFFGRLGYEQYF. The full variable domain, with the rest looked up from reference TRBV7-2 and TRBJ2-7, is GAGVSQSPSNKVTEKGKDVELRCDPISGHTALYWYRQSLGQGLEFLIYFQGNSAPDKSGLPSDRFSAERTGGSVSTLTIQRTQQEDSAVYLCASSFFGRLGYEQYFGPGTRLTVT.

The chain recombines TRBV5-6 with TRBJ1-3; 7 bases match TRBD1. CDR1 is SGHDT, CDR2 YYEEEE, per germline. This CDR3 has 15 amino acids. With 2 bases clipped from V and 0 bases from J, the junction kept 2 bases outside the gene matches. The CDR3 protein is CASSFRTGSGNTIYF. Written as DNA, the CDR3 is TGTGCCAGCAGCTTTCGGACAGGCTCTGGAAACACCATATATTTT. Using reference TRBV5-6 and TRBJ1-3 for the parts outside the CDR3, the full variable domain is DAGVTQSPTHLIKTRGQQVTLRCSPKSGHDTVSWYQQALGQGPQFIFQYYEEEERQRGNFPDRFSGHQFPNYSSELNVNALLLGDSALYLCASSFRTGSGNTIYFGEGSWLTVV.

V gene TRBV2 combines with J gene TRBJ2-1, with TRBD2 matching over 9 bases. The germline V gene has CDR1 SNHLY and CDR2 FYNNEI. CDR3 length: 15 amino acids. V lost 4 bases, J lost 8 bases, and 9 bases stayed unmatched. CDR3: CASSARAGGPDEQFF. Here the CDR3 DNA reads TGTGCCAGCAGTGCCCGCGCGGGGGGGCCTGATGAGCAGTTCTTC. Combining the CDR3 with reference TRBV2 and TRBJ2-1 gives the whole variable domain EPEVTQTPSHQVTQMGQEVILRCVPISNHLYFYWYRQILGQKVEFLVSFYNNEISEKSEIFDDQFSVERPDGSNFTLKIRSTKLEDSAMYFCASSARAGGPDEQFFGPGTRLTVL.

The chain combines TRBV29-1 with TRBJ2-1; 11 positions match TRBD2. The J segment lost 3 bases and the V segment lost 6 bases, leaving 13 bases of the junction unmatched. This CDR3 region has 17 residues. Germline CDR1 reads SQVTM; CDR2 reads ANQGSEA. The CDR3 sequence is CSVHGLAGGFDYNEQFF. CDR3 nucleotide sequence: TGCAGCGTCCATGGGCTAGCGGGAGGTTTTGACTACAATGAGCAGTTCTTC.

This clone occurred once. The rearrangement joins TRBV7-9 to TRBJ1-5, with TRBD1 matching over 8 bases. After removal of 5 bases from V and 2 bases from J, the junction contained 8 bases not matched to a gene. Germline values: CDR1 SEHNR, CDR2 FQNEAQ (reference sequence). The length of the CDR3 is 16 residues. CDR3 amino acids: CASSPSDRVGNQPQHF. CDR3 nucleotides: TGTGCCAGCAGCCCATCGGACAGGGTAGGCAATCAGCCCCAGCATTTT.

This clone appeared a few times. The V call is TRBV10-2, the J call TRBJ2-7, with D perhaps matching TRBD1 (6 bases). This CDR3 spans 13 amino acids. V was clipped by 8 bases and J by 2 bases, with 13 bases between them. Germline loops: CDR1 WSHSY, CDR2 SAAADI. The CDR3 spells CASAQGETYEQYF. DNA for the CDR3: TGCGCCAGCGCACAGGGTGAGACCTACGAGCAGTACTTC.

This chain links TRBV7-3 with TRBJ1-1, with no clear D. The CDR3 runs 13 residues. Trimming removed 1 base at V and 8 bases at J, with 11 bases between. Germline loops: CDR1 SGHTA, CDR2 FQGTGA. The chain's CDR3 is CASSLIPSVEAFF. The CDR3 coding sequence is TGTGCCAGCAGCTTAATCCCCAGTGTGGAAGCTTTCTTT.

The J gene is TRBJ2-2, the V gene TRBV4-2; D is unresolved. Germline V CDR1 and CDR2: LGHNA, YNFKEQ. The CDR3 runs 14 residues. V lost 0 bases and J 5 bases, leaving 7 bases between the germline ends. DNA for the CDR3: TGTGCCAGCAGCCAAGATTACCGGACCGGGGAGCTGTTTTTT. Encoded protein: CASSQDYRTGELFF.

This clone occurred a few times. The CDR3 loop reads CASSFGTGKNEQFF. The DNA of the CDR3 is TGTGCCAGCAGTTTCGGGACAGGGAAAAATGAGCAGTTCTTC. V and J are TRBV27 and TRBJ2-1; 9 nucleotides match TRBD1. Trimming at V came to 3 bases and at J to 7 bases, leaving 4 bases not matched to a gene. From germline, CDR1 is MNHEY and CDR2 SMNVEV (reference sequence). This CDR3 contains 14 residues.

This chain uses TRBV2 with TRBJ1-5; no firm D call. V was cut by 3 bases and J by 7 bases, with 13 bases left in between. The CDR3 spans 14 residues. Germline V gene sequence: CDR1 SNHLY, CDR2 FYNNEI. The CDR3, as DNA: TGTGCCAGCAGTGATTCCGGGTTTACGCAGCCCCAGCATTTT. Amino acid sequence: CASSDSGFTQPQHF.

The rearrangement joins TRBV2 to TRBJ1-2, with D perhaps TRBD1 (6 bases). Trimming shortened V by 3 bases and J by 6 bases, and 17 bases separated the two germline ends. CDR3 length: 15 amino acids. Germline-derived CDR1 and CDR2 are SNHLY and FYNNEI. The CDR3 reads CASSERREGENGYTF. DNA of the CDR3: TGTGCCAGCAGTGAGAGGAGGGAGGGGGAAAATGGCTACACCTTC.

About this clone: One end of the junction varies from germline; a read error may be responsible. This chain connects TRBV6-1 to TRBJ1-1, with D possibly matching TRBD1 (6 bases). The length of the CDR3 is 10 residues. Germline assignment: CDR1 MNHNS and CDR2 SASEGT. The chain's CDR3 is CASSFGQSGF. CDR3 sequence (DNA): TGTGCCAGCAGTTTTGGACAGTCAGGCTTT.

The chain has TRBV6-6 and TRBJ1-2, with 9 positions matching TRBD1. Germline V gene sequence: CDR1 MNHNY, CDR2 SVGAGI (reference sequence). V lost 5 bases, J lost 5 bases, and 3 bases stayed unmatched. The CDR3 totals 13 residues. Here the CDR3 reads CASSPDRGYGYTF. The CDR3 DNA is TGTGCCAGCAGTCCTGACAGGGGGTATGGCTACACCTTC.